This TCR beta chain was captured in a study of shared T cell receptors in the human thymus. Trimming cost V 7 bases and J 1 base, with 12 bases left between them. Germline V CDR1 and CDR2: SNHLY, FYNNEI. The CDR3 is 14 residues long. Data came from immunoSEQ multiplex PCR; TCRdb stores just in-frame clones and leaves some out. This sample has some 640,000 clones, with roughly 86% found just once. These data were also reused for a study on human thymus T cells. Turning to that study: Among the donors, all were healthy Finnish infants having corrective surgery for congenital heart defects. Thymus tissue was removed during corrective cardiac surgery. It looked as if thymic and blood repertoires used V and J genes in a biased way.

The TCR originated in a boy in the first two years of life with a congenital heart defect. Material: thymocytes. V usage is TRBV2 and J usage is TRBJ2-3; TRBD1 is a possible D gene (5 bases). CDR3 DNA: TGTGCCAGCAAAGGGGAAGGGCGCACAGATACGCAGTATTTT. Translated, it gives CASKGEGRTDTQYF.